This TCR beta chain stems from a study of OX40 agonist ivuxolimab in advanced cancers. In terms of the full investigation: The costimulatory receptor OX40 (CD134) was targeted by ivuxolimab, a fully human IgG2 agonistic monoclonal antibody. The point of sequencing TCRbeta in the periphery was to test whether ivuxolimab changed TCR sequence diversity and drove clonal T-cell expansion. The monotherapy dose-escalation portion (N ≈ 52 patients) of the phase I ivuxolimab trial is reported in the paper. In the dose-escalation cohort, roughly 82% of patients were male, and the mean age was roughly 60 years with a range of roughly 23 to 79. Prior anti-PD-1, anti-PD-L1 or anti-CTLA-4 therapy was permitted, and about two fifths of dose-escalation patients had received checkpoint inhibitors. Partial responses occurred in three dose-escalation patients: two with cutaneous melanoma and one with hepatocellular carcinoma. Of the approximately 54 patients in dose escalation, some 19 had hepatocellular carcinoma, roughly 15 had melanoma, 9 had renal cell carcinoma and 9 had head and neck cancer. Intravenous ivuxolimab was administered to patients every 2 weeks at six dose levels: 0.01, 0.1, 0.3, 1.5, 3 and 10 mg/kg.

The trial excluded patients who had a history of autoimmune disease or were on systemic immunosuppression. Peripheral blood for TCR sequencing was collected from all dose cohorts at baseline, on cycle 4 day 1, and on cycle 7 day 1. The samples were drawn from a first-in-human, open-label, multicenter phase I dose-escalation trial of ivuxolimab. Adults with locally advanced or metastatic head and neck squamous cell, hepatocellular, melanoma or renal cell carcinoma were enrolled in the trial. Before TCR sequencing, CD4+ T cells and CD8+ T cells from peripheral blood were sorted into separate populations. To sequence the TCRbeta CDR3 region, genomic DNA was isolated from the sorted cells. The immunoSEQ Assay was used for sequencing of TCRbeta CDR3 regions. Drawn from immuneACCESS, this table holds only the in-frame rearrangements with V and J called that TCRdb kept. Clones are partly lost; checked studies trace under half to an unresolved V gene and leave the rest unexplained. This sample has some 90,000 clones in its table, and more than 75% of those were observed once. The leading ten clones occupy about 0.35% of the sample.

This clone was seen once. Its antigen target is currently unknown. One end of the junction is discordant with germline, which a read error may explain. Results and caveats for the whole study, not just this receptor: After ivuxolimab, CD8+ T cells had more expanded clones than CD4+ T cells on average. Low levels of normalized T-cell clonal expansion were also seen in some patients who did not respond. Antigen specificity was not determined for the clonally expanded peripheral T cells. In partial responders in the 0.1-3.0 mg/kg groups, normalized peripheral clonal expansion was found to be among the lowest, especially among CD8+ T cells. Clonal expansion of both CD4+ and CD8+ blood T cells was observed from baseline to week 6 at doses 0.1 to 3.0 mg/kg.

CDR1 and CDR2 were assigned from the germline V gene as SNHLY and FYNNEI. There are 12 amino acids in the CDR3, from cysteine to phenylalanine inclusive. The sequence is cut down to CDR3 DNA, 36 bases in frame from base 1. The V and J segments used are TRBV2 and TRBJ2-7; the D segment cannot be called with confidence. Here the sequenced sample was CD4+ or CD8+ T cells sorted from blood, taken in a trial of the OX40 agonist ivuxolimab. The source is an adult with an advanced solid tumor such as melanoma, head and neck, liver or kidney cancer. The CDR3 is CASSGRTYERYF. The nucleotide sequence is given as TGTGCCAGCAGTGGCAGGACCTACGAGCGGTACTTC.